The subject of this entry is one T cell receptor (beta chain). No antigen is known for it. No much larger clonotype is one base removed from it; base qualities were not supplied. The entry originates in a study of blood T cell repertoires in COVID-19 (dated by TCRdb to the early 2020s). Broadly, across the study: Samples covering the acute and convalescent phases of COVID-19 were provided by collaborators in the United States, Italy and Spain. The material from the prospective study consisted of cDNA or gDNA derived from T cells, B-cell-depleted T cells, or PBMCs. Deeply sampled blood TCRbeta repertoires from subjects exposed to, actively infected with, or recovered from COVID-19 were included in the dataset. The repertoires were released in a freely available public database intended as a resource for research on the immune response to SARS-CoV-2. The samples were drawn from two sources: the first 160 participants of the ongoing ImmuneRACE study, and 1,000 to 1,500 subjects contributed by 6 global collaborators. Sample metadata almost always included a de-identified subject ID, COVID-19 status, age in years and sex. Where available, HLA class I and class II types were taken from metadata supplied by the sample provider and were not determined by assay-based typing.

Trimming removed 5 bases from V and 0 bases from J, leaving 11 bases between the germline ends. The germline V gene supplies CDR1 MNHEY and CDR2 SVGEGT. The CDR3 covers 14 residues, taking in both the cysteine and the phenylalanine. Only CDR3 DNA remains: 42 bases, in frame from the first base. TCRbeta CDR3 regions were amplified from genomic DNA by means of the immunoSEQ Assay, a bias-controlled multiplex PCR. The study's processing was this. Within the assay, amplification of reference gene primers was used to estimate how many nucleated cells each sample contained. Sequence reads were collapsed and filtered to measure the absolute abundance of every unique TCRbeta CDR3 rearrangement. For each sample, productive Simpson clonality was calculated as the square root of Simpson's diversity index across productive rearrangements. In TCRdb, the immuneACCESS table is reduced to in-frame sequences with V and J assigned. These tables do not hold every clone; where another copy was compared, an unresolved V gene accounts for under half, and the others remain unexplained. The V and J calls and clone size come from that table; D and trimming were worked out from the DNA. Present in this sample are 250,000 to 350,000 clones, approximately 89% of which were seen just once. The leading ten clones occupy 5.3% of the sample.

Participants in the prospective study were enrolled through a virtual design, were aged roughly 18 to 90 years, and lived in 24 United States geographic areas. In the prospective study, participants were assigned to cohorts based on the clinical history participants reported in a screening survey and a study questionnaire. For ImmuneRACE Cohort 3, a participant was defined as recovered based on two consecutive negative NP/OP PCR tests, clearance by a healthcare professional, or resolution of symptoms. Mobile phlebotomists in the prospective study collected whole blood, serum and a nasopharyngeal or oropharyngeal swab from every participant. Prospective study participants could optionally give additional blood draws and questionnaires over a roughly two-month period. Blood samples from the prospective study were shipped frozen or at room temperature prior to DNA extraction. Broad study findings and their caveats: The quantity of clinical and demographic metadata differed by source and by participant and was supplied without curation.

The rearranged chain carries TRBV6-2 or TRBV6-3 and TRBJ2-7; the D segment cannot be called with confidence. The receptor was isolated from a woman aged 25 to 39 who had recovered from COVID-19. Sequencing used PBMCs or T cells enriched from blood (not recorded which). The CDR3 protein sequence reads: CASSPRMLSYEQYF. The sequence in DNA is TGTGCCAGCAGTCCGAGGATGCTCTCCTACGAGCAGTACTTC.